The rows below give T cell receptor beta chains drawn from one sample of a study of response to subunit inactivated influenza vaccine. TCRdb used MiXCR to reprocess the RT-PCR reads, holding one entry per CDR3 protein. The sample contains roughly 540,000 distinct CDR3 sequences, approximately 22% of which appear only once. These records were also assigned to another study, of T cells expressing NK-cell markers.

Material: CD4+ T cells sorted from PBMCs, obtained approximately 12 days after vaccination. Source of these receptors: a man aged 50 or older who received an inactivated influenza vaccine. Both conserved end residues are part of each CDR3. D genes are given only for firm matches. Clone size is not always given. Where it is, it says once, few, many or a class for expanded clones.

cdr3_length	v_call	clone_size	d_call	j_call	cdr3_aa	cdr3_nt
13	TRBV6-6	few	TRBD1	TRBJ1-2	CASSYQGGDGYTF	TGTGCCAGCAGTTATCAAGGGGGCGATGGCTACACCTTC
16	TRBV4-3	few	TRBD1	TRBJ2-2	CASSQGNRGNTGELFF	TGCGCCAGCAGCCAAGGCAACAGGGGGAACACCGGGGAGCTGTTTTTT
15	TRBV24-1	few	-	TRBJ2-1	CATSDYRVSNNEQFF	TGTGCCACCAGTGATTACCGAGTCAGCAACAATGAGCAGTTCTTC
15	TRBV5-1	many	TRBD2	TRBJ2-7	CASSPGLAGGYEQYF	TGCGCCAGCAGCCCGGGACTAGCGGGGGGCTACGAGCAGTACTTC
14	TRBV6-5	-	-	TRBJ2-5	CASSLKDPQETQYF	TGTGCCAGCAGTTTAAAGGACCCTCAAGAGACCCAGTACTTC
15	TRBV7-2	few	-	TRBJ1-1	CASSLGRTAGTEAFF	TGTGCCAGCAGCTTAGGGCGCACAGCCGGCACTGAAGCTTTCTTT
15	TRBV20-1	many	-	TRBJ1-2	CSARDSTAFNYGYTF	TGCAGTGCTAGAGATAGTACAGCTTTTAACTATGGCTACACCTTC
14	TRBV11-2	-	-	TRBJ2-4	CASSPTISGNIQYF	TGTGCCAGCAGCCCGACAATAAGCGGGAACATTCAGTACTTC
10	TRBV28	-	-	TRBJ2-3	CASSTHTQYF	TGTGCCAGCAGTACCCATACGCAGTATTTT
15	TRBV15	-	-	TRBJ1-1	CATSRDPSGQLEAFF	TGTGCCACCAGCAGAGATCCGTCCGGGCAGCTTGAAGCTTTCTTT
13	TRBV5-1	few	TRBD1	TRBJ2-7	CASSGQESYEQYF	TGCGCCAGCAGCGGACAGGAATCCTACGAGCAGTACTTC
16	TRBV20-1	-	TRBD2	TRBJ2-3	CSTTRGVAGGTDTQYF	TGCAGCACCACCAGAGGGGTAGCGGGAGGGACAGATACGCAGTATTTT
16	TRBV6-4	-	TRBD2	TRBJ2-1	CASSFGGTALQGEQFF	TGTGCCAGCAGTTTCGGGGGGACTGCCCTGCAGGGTGAGCAGTTCTTC
15	TRBV4-2	-	-	TRBJ2-5	CASSRTPTGQETQYF	TGTGCCAGCAGCCGGACCCCTACAGGGCAAGAGACCCAGTACTTC
14	TRBV5-1	-	-	TRBJ2-7	CASSPTGMTYEQYF	TGCGCCAGCAGCCCAACAGGGATGACCTACGAGCAGTACTTC
14	TRBV28	few	TRBD2	TRBJ2-3	CASVRLAGADTQYF	TGTGCCAGCGTGAGGCTAGCGGGAGCAGATACGCAGTATTTT
14	TRBV11-1	-	-	TRBJ2-5	CARSLNGEQETQYF	TGTGCCCGCAGCTTAAACGGGGAACAAGAGACCCAGTACTTC
13	TRBV20-1	-	-	TRBJ1-2	CSAPDSDGYGYTF	TGCAGTGCTCCAGACAGCGATGGCTATGGCTACACCTTC
13	TRBV19	-	-	TRBJ2-1	CASKNGPANEQFF	TGTGCCAGTAAAAATGGACCGGCCAATGAGCAGTTCTTC
16	TRBV3-1	few	-	TRBJ2-6	CASSQVAGVGANVLTF	TGTGCCAGCAGCCAAGTGGCAGGGGTCGGGGCCAACGTCCTGACTTTC
17	TRBV6-5	few	TRBD2	TRBJ2-1	CASSSRTSGGTVNEQFF	TGTGCCAGCAGTTCCCGGACTAGCGGGGGCACTGTAAATGAGCAGTTCTTC
13	TRBV2	-	-	TRBJ1-6	CASRLGANSPLHF	TGTGCCAGCAGGCTGGGAGCTAATTCACCCCTCCACTTT
17	TRBV20-1	-	-	TRBJ2-2	CSARASLSPGNTGELFF	TGCAGTGCTAGAGCTAGCCTCAGCCCCGGGAACACCGGGGAGCTGTTTTTT
14	TRBV18	-	-	TRBJ2-7	CASSPGAQRIEQYF	TGTGCCAGCTCACCCGGGGCCCAGCGCATAGAGCAGTACTTC
13	TRBV19	few	-	TRBJ1-2	CASSMVVDRDYTF	TGTGCCAGTAGTATGGTAGTGGACAGAGACTACACCTTC
13	TRBV29-1	-	-	TRBJ1-5	CSDPNRERQPQHF	TGCAGCGACCCTAACAGGGAGAGACAGCCCCAGCATTTT
15	TRBV2	-	-	TRBJ2-1	CASSEMRGVVDEQFF	TGTGCCAGCAGTGAAATGCGGGGTGTGGTGGATGAGCAGTTCTTC
15	TRBV20-1	few	TRBD1	TRBJ2-5	CSARDGDRVTETQYF	TGCAGTGCTAGAGATGGGGACAGGGTTACGGAGACCCAGTACTTC
15	TRBV20-1	-	TRBD1	TRBJ1-5	CSTKQGLRGNQPQHF	TGCAGCACCAAACAGGGGCTCAGGGGCAATCAGCCCCAGCATTTT
16	TRBV7-9	-	-	TRBJ2-7	CASSLVALGGSHEQYF	TGTGCCAGCAGCTTAGTGGCCCTAGGGGGGAGCCACGAGCAGTACTTC
16	TRBV6-1	-	-	TRBJ2-6	CASSQRRTSGANVLTF	TGTGCCAGCAGTCAAAGGAGAACCTCTGGGGCCAACGTCCTGACTTTC
14	TRBV5-1	-	TRBD1	TRBJ2-2	CASRWTGNTGELFF	TGCGCCAGCAGATGGACAGGAAACACCGGGGAGCTGTTTTTT
14	TRBV9	-	-	TRBJ2-5	CASSETGYQETQYF	TGTGCCAGCAGCGAAACGGGGTACCAAGAGACCCAGTACTTC
16	TRBV7-2	-	-	TRBJ2-7	CASSFPGIQSSYEQYF	TGTGCCAGCAGCTTCCCAGGGATACAAAGCTCCTACGAGCAGTACTTC
16	TRBV6-2/TRBV6-3	few	-	TRBJ1-1	CASSNPPRGSNTEAFF	TGTGCCAGCAGCAACCCCCCGAGGGGGTCGAACACTGAAGCTTTCTTT
14	TRBV6-2/TRBV6-3	-	-	TRBJ2-7	CASSRRDFAYEQYF	TGTGCCAGCAGCCGCAGGGACTTCGCCTACGAGCAGTACTTC
14	TRBV4-2	-	TRBD1	TRBJ1-6	CASSKGTVDSPLHF	TGTGCCAGCAGCAAAGGGACAGTCGATTCACCCCTCCACTTT
17	TRBV20-1	-	TRBD1	TRBJ2-2	CSARDLYRDRRSGELFF	TGCAGTGCTAGAGACCTTTACAGGGACAGAAGGTCCGGGGAGCTGTTTTTT
14	TRBV29-1	few	-	TRBJ2-1	CSVEVRKTYNEQFF	TGCAGCGTTGAGGTCAGGAAGACCTACAATGAGCAGTTCTTC
13	TRBV6-2/TRBV6-3	-	-	TRBJ2-2	CASSAPWGGELFF	TGTGCCAGCAGTGCCCCATGGGGCGGGGAGCTGTTTTTT
12	TRBV29-1	-	-	TRBJ2-1	CSVEGYRNEQFF	TGCAGCGTTGAAGGGTACAGAAATGAGCAGTTCTTC
13	TRBV20-1	-	-	TRBJ1-4	CSARSGRGEKLFF	TGCAGTGCTAGATCGGGTCGTGGGGAAAAACTGTTTTTT
13	TRBV6-2/TRBV6-3	-	-	TRBJ1-1	CASRVMGVTEAFF	TGTGCCAGCCGGGTGATGGGCGTCACTGAAGCTTTCTTT
16	TRBV6-4	once	-	TRBJ1-2	CASSDSGSDPFYGYTF	TGTGCCAGCAGTGACTCCGGTTCAGACCCTTTCTATGGCTACACCTTC
15	TRBV5-6	-	-	TRBJ2-2	CASSPIGRVAGELFF	TGTGCCAGCAGCCCGATCGGCAGGGTTGCCGGGGAGCTGTTTTTT
13	TRBV6-6	-	TRBD1	TRBJ2-3	CASSRLQGDTQYF	TGTGCCAGCAGCCGACTACAGGGGGATACGCAGTATTTT
18	TRBV3-1	-	TRBD1	TRBJ1-2	CASSPAPGQGITNYGYTF	TGTGCCAGCAGCCCCGCGCCGGGACAGGGAATTACTAACTATGGCTACACCTTC
14	TRBV12-3/TRBV12-4	few	TRBD1	TRBJ1-6	CASGFRDRGTPLHF	TGTGCCAGCGGTTTCCGGGACAGGGGAACACCCCTCCACTTT
15	TRBV15	many	-	TRBJ1-5	CATSRDKGGNQPQHF	TGTGCCACCAGCAGAGATAAAGGGGGTAATCAGCCCCAGCATTTT
15	TRBV20-1	-	TRBD2	TRBJ2-7	CSAREHLAGAGEQYF	TGCAGTGCTAGAGAACATCTAGCGGGAGCAGGCGAGCAGTACTTC